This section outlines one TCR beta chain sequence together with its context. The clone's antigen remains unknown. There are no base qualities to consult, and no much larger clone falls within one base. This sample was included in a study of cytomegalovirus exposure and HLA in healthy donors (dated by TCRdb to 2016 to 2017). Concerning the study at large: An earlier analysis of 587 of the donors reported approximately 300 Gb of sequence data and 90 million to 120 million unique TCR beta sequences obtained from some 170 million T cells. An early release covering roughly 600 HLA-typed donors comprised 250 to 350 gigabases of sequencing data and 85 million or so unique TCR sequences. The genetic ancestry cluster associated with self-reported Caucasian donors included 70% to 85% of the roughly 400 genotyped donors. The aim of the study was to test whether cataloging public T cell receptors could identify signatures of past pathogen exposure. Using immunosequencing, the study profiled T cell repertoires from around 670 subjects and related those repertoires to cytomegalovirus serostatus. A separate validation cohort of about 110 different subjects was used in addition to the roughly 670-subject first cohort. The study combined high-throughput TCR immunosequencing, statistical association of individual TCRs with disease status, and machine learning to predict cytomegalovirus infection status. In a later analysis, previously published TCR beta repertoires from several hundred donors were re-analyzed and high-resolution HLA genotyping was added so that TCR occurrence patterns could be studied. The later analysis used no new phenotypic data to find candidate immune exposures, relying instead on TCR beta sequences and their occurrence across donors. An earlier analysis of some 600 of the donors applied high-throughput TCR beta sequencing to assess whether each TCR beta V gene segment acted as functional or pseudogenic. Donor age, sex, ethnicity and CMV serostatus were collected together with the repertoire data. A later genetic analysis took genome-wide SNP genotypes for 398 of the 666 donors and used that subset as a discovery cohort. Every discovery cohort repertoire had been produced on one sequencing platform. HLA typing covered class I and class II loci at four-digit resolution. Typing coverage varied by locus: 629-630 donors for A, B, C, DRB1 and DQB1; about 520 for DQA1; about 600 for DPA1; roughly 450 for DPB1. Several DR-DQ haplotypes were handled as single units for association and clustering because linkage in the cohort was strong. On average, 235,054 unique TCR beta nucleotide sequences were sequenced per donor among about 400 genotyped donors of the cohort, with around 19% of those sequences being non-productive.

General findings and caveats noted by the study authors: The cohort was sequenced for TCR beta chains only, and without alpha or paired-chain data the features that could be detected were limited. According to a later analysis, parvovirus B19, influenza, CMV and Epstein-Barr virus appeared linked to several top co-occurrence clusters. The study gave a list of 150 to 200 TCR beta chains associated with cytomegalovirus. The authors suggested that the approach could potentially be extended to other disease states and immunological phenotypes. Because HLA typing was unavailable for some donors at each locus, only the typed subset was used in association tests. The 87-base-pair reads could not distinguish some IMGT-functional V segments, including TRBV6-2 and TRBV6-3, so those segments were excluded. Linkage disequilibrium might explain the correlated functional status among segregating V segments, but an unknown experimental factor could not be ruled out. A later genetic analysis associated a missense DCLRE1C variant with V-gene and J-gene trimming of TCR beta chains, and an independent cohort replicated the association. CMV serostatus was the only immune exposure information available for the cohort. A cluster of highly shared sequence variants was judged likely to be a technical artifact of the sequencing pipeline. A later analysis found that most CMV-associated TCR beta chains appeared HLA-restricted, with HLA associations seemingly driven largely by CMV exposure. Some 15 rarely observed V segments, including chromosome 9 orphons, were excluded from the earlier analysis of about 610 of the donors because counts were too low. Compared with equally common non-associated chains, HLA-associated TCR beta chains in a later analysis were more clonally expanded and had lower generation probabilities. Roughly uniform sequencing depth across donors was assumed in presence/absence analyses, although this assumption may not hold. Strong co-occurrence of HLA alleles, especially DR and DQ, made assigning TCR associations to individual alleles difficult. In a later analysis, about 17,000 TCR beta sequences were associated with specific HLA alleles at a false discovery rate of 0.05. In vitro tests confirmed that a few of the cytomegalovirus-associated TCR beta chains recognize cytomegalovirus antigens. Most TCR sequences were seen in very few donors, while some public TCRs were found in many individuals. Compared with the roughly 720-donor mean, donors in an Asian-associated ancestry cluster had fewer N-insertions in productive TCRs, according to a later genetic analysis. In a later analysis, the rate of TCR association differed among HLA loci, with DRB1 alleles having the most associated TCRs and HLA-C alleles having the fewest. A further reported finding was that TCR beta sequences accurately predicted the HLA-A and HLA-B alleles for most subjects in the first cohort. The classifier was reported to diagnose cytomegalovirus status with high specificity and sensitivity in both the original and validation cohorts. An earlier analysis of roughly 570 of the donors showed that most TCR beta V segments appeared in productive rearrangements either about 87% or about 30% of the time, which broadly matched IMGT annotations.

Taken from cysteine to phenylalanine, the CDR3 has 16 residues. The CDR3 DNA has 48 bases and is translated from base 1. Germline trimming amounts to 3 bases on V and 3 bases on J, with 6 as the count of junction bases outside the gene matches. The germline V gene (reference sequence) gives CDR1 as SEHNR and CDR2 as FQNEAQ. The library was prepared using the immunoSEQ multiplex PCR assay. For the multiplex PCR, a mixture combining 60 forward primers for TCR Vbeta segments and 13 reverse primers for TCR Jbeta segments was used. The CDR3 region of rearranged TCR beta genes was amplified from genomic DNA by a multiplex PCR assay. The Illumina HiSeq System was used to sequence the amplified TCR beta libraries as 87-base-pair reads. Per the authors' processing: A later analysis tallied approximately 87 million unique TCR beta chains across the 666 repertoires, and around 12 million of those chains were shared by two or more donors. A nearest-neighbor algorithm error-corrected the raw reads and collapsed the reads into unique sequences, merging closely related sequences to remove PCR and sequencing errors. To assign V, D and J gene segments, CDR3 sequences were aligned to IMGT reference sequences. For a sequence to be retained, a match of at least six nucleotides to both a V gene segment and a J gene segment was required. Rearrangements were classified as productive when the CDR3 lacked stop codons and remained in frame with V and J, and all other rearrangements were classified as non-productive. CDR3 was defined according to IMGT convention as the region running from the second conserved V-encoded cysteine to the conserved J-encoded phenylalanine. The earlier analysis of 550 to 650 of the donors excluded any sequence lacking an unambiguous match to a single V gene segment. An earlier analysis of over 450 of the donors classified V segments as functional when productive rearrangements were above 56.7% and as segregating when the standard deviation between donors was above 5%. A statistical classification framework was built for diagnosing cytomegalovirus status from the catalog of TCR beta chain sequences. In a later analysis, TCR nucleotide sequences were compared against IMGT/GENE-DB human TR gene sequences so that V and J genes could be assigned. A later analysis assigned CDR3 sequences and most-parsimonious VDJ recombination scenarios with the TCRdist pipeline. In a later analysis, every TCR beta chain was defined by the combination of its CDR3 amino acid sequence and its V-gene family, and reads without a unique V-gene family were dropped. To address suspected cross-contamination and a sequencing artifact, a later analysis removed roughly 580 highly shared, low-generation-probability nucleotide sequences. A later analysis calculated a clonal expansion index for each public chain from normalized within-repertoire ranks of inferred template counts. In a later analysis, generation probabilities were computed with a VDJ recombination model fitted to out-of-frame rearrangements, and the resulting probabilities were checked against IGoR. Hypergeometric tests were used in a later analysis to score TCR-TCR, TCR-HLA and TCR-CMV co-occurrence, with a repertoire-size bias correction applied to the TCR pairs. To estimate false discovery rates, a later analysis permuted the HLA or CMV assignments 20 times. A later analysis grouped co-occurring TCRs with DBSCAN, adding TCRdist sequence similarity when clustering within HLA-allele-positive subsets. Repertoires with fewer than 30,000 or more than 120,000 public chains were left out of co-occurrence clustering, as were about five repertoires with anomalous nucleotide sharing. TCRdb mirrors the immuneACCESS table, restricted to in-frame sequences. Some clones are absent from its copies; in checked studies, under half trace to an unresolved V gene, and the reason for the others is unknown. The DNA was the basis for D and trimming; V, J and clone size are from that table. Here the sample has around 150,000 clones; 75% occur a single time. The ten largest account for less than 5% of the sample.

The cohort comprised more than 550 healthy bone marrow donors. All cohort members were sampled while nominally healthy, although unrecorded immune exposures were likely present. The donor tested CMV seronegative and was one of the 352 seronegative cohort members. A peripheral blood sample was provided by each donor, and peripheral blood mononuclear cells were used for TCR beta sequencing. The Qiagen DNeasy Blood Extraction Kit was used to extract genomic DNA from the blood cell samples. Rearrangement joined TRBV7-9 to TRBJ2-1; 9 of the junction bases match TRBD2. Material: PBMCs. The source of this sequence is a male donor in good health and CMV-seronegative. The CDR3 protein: CASSFSGAGGYNEQFF. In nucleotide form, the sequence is TGTGCCAGCAGCTTCTCCGGAGCGGGGGGCTACAATGAGCAGTTCTTC.